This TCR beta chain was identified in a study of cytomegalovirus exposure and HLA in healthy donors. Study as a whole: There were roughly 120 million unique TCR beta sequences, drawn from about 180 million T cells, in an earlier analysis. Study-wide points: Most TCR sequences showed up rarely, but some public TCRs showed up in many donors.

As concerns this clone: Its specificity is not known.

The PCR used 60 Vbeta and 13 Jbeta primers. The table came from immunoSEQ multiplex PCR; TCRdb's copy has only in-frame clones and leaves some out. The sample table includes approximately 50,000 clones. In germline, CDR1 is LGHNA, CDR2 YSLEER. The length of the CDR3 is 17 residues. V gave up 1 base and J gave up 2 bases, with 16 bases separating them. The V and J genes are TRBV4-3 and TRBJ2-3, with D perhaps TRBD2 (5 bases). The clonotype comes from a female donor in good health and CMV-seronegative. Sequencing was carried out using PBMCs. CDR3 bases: TGCGCCAGCAGCCAAGGACTCCGGGAAATCAACACAGATACGCAGTATTTT. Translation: CASSQGLREINTDTQYF.